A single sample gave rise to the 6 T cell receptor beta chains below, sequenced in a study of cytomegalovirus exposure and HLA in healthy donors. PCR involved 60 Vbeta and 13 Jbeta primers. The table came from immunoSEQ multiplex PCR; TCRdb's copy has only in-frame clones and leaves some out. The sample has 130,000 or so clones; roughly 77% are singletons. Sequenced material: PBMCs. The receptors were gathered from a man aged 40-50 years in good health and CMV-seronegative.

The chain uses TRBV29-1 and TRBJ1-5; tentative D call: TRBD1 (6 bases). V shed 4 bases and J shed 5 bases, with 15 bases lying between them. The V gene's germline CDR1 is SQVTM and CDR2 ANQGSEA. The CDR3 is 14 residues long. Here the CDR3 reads CSVASGRGDQPQHF. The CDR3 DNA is TGCAGCGTTGCATCGGGCAGGGGCGATCAGCCCCAGCATTTT. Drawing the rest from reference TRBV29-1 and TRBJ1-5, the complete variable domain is SAVISQKPSRDICQRGTSLTIQCQVDSQVTMMFWYRQQPGQSLTLIATANQGSEATYESGFVIDKFPISRPNLTFSTLTVSNMSPEDSSIYLCSVASGRGDQPQHFGDGTRLSIL.

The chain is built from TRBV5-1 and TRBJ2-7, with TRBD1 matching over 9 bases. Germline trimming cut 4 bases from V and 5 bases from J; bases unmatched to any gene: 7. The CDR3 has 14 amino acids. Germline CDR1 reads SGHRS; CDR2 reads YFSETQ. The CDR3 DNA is TGCGCCAGCAGCGCGGGACAGGGAATCCACGAGCAGTACTTC. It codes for CASSAGQGIHEQYF.

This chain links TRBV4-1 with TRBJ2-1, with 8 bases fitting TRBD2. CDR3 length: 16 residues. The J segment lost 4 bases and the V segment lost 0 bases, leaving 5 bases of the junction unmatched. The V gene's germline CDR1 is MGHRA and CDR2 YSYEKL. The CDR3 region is CASSQEGTRSYNEQFF. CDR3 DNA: TGCGCCAGCAGCCAAGAGGGGACTAGGTCTTACAATGAGCAGTTCTTC.

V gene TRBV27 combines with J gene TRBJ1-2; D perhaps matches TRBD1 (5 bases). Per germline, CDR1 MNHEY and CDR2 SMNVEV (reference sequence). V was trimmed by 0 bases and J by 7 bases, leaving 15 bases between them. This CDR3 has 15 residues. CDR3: CASSLSAQGRRGYTF. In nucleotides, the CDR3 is TGTGCCAGCAGTTTATCTGCGCAGGGTCGTCGTGGCTACACCTTC.

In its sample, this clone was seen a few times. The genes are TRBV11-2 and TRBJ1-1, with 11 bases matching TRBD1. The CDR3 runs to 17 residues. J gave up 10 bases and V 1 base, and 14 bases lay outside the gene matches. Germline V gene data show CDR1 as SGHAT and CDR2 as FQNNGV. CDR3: CASSLAPPGQGDVGAFF. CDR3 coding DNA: TGTGCCAGCAGCTTAGCCCCCCCGGGACAGGGGGACGTGGGAGCTTTCTTT.

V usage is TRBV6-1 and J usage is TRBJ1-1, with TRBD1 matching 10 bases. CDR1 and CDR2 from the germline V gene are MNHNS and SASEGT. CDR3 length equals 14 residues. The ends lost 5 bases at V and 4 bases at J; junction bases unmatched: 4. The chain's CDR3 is CASSQTGGSTEAFF. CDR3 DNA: TGTGCCAGCAGTCAGACAGGGGGCAGCACTGAAGCTTTCTTT.